This entry features one T cell receptor (beta chain) sequence. The data are from a study of blood T cell repertoires in COVID-19. One Seattle source followed patients from active infection through their disease course. Assay: immunoSEQ multiplex PCR; the TCRdb copy retains only in-frame clones and omits some. The repertoire holds approximately 90,000 clones, with around nine tenths as singletons. With 6 bases removed from V and 4 bases from J, the gap between germline ends came to 15 bases. The CDR3 runs to 15 residues. Per the germline V gene, CDR1 is MNHEY and CDR2 is SVGAGI. The sequenced sample consisted of peripheral blood. The receptor comes from a man in his 60s with COVID-19, enrolled during active disease. This chain joins TRBV6-5 and TRBJ1-4; D unclear. This CDR3 is CASSQASLINEKLFF. CDR3 DNA: TGTGCCAGCAGCCAAGCCTCCCTTATTAATGAAAAACTGTTTTTT.